This entry lists 21 T cell receptor beta chains sequenced from one sample in a study of human T cells and chemical hapten exposure. Whole blood, unfractionated, served as the material for total RNA extraction. TCRdb called the 5' RACE reads again in MiXCR, with one record for every CDR3 protein. Of tens of thousands of distinct CDR3 sequences listed, more than 7% were seen once; the top ten hold approximately 2.1%. The source is a male donor in good health.

This clonotype was observed a handful of times. This chain connects TRBV29-1 to TRBJ2-1; 7 nucleotides align to TRBD2. V gave up 5 bases and J gave up 4 bases; unmatched junction bases: 2. Germline V gene lookup returns CDR1 SQVTM and CDR2 ANQGSEA. The CDR3 length is 12 residues. The CDR3 is CSVPSGYNEQFF. CDR3 nucleotide sequence: TGCAGCGTTCCTAGCGGATACAATGAGCAGTTCTTC.

This clonotype occurred many times. The chain couples TRBV11-2 to TRBJ2-5; no reliable D call. The length of the CDR3 is 13 residues. CDR1 and CDR2 (germline): SGHAT, FQNNGV. V lost 1 base, J lost 5 bases, and 8 bases lay in between. The CDR3 DNA follows: TGTGCCAGCAGCTTAGCACAAAGGGAGACCCAGTACTTC. Protein: CASSLAQRETQYF.

This clonotype has ten or more counts. The V gene is TRBV2, the J gene TRBJ1-2, with 10 bases lining up with TRBD1. The trim removed 7 bases at V and 5 bases at J, leaving 7 bases unmatched. The CDR3 is 14 residues long. CDR1 and CDR2 from the germline V gene are SNHLY and FYNNEI. The CDR3 bases are TGTGCCAGCACGGGGACAGGGGCGGAGTATGGCTACACCTTC. Amino acid sequence: CASTGTGAEYGYTF.

The chain couples TRBV20-1 to TRBJ2-3; 13 bases are a match to TRBD2. The CDR3 covers 14 residues. Unmatched junction bases numbered 4, after V lost 6 bases and J lost 4 bases. Germline values: CDR1 DFQATT, CDR2 SNEGSKA (reference sequence). CDR3 in amino acids: CSAGTSGAPDTQYF. Written as DNA, the CDR3 is TGCAGTGCCGGGACTAGCGGGGCACCAGATACGCAGTATTTT.

This clonotype has a handful of counts. The chain joins TRBV5-1 to TRBJ2-3, with 7 bases aligning to TRBD2. The V segment lost 4 bases and the J segment 4 bases; nucleotides outside the gene matches: 9. CDR1 is SGHRS and CDR2 is YFSETQ in the germline V gene. The CDR3 consists of 15 residues. The CDR3 loop is CASSPLRETADTQYF. The CDR3 region has the DNA TGCGCCAGCAGCCCCCTGCGGGAGACCGCAGATACGCAGTATTTT.

There are many counts of this clonotype. The J gene is TRBJ2-3, the V gene TRBV6-2 or TRBV6-3; the D is unclear. In germline, CDR1 is MNHEY, CDR2 SVGEGT. Between the trimmed V and J ends, which lost 5 bases and 4 bases, there was a span of 13 bases. There are 14 residues in the CDR3. The CDR3 DNA reads TGTGCCAGCAGTCCCCCTGGGATCCCAGATACGCAGTATTTT. Amino acid sequence: CASSPPGIPDTQYF.

V is TRBV4-2 and J is TRBJ1-1, with D possibly matching TRBD1 (5 bases). Trimming left V 0 bases short and J 1 base short, with 6 bases between. Per the germline V gene, CDR1 is LGHNA and CDR2 is YNFKEQ. There are 14 residues in the CDR3. The CDR3 region is CASSQEGQNTEAFF. Here the CDR3 DNA reads TGTGCCAGCAGCCAAGAAGGACAGAACACTGAAGCTTTCTTT.

In this sample, this clonotype turned up once. The rearrangement links TRBV6-5 to TRBJ2-1; no clear D gene. V was clipped by 0 bases and J by 0 bases, with 6 bases between them. The length of the CDR3 is 15 residues. Germline CDR1 and CDR2: MNHEY and SVGAGI. In DNA form, the CDR3 reads TGTGCCAGCAGTTACTCCCTGAGCTCCTACAATGAGCAGTTCTTC. It codes for CASSYSLSSYNEQFF.

The rearrangement uses TRBV29-1 and TRBJ2-5, with D possibly being TRBD2 (7 bases). Germline CDR1 is SQVTM and CDR2 is ANQGSEA. Trimming left V 4 bases short and J 7 bases short, with 16 bases between. The length of the CDR3 is 13 residues. The CDR3 DNA sequence: TGCAGCGTTGTATGGTGGGAGGGGGTGACCCAGTACTTC. Amino acids: CSVVWWEGVTQYF.

This clonotype occurred many times. The chain is built from TRBV15 and TRBJ2-5; D is perhaps TRBD1 or TRBD2 (5 bases each). V lost 4 bases and J lost 2, with 14 bases in between. The CDR3 covers 15 residues. Germline V gene sequence: CDR1 LNHNV, CDR2 YYDKDF (reference sequence). CDR3 in amino acids: CATSTWETEQETQYF. The CDR3 region has the DNA TGTGCCACCAGCACCTGGGAGACAGAACAAGAGACCCAGTACTTC.

This clonotype has ten or more counts. The chain recombines TRBV15 with TRBJ2-7; D is possibly TRBD1 (6 bases). The V end lost 2 bases, the J end lost 3 bases, and 14 bases lay between the germline ends. Per germline, CDR1 LNHNV and CDR2 YYDKDF (reference sequence). CDR3 size: 15 residues. The CDR3: CATSRQTGSGYEQYF. In nucleotides, the CDR3 is TGTGCCACCAGCAGACAAACAGGGTCCGGCTACGAGCAGTACTTC.

The chain employs TRBV2 and TRBJ1-2; tentatively, D is TRBD1 (6 bases). V gave up 1 base and J gave up 5 bases, with 14 bases separating them. CDR1 is SNHLY, CDR2 FYNNEI, per germline. The CDR3 is 15 residues long. CDR3 DNA: TGTGCCAGCAGTGAAGTGGGGGCCACCCATTATGGCTACACCTTC. It specifies CASSEVGATHYGYTF.

Many counts were recorded for this clonotype. This chain joins TRBV7-9 and TRBJ2-1; 11 nucleotides line up with TRBD2. CDR3 length: 15 amino acids. Trimming took 6 bases from V and 6 from J; bases not matched to a gene: 7. Germline loops: CDR1 SEHNR, CDR2 FQNEAQ (reference sequence). CDR3 sequence: CASRNTSGSTNEQFF. CDR3 in DNA: TGTGCCAGCAGAAATACTAGCGGGAGCACCAATGAGCAGTTCTTC.

The chain uses TRBV6-5 and TRBJ1-2, with D perhaps matching TRBD1 (5 bases). Germline V gene sequence: CDR1 MNHEY, CDR2 SVGAGI. There are 16 residues in the CDR3. Trimming pared 2 bases from V and 4 bases from J, leaving 17 bases between. The CDR3 nucleotides are TGTGCCAGCAGTTACCTGCACCGACAGCCACCCTATGGCTACACCTTC. Translation gives CASSYLHRQPPYGYTF.

The chain uses TRBV28 and TRBJ1-6; perhaps TRBD1 as D (5 bases). CDR1 and CDR2 from the germline V gene are MDHEN and SYDVKM. The length of the CDR3 is 16 residues. The V gene lost 4 bases and the J gene lost 2 bases, with 12 bases spanning the gap. The CDR3 DNA is TGTGCCAGCAGTTCCTCCGGGGCAACCTATAATTCACCCCTCCACTTT. Amino acids: CASSSSGATYNSPLHF.

This clonotype was seen a handful of times. The rearrangement joins TRBV10-3 to TRBJ2-7; 7 bases align to TRBD1. J was trimmed by 0 bases and V by 6 bases; bases with no gene match: 14. CDR3 length equals 17 residues. Germline CDR1 reads ENHRY; CDR2 reads SYGVKD. The CDR3 DNA reads as TGTGCCATCAGGACAGGGACCGGGACAACCGCCTCCTACGAGCAGTACTTC. It specifies CAIRTGTGTTASYEQYF.

This clonotype was seen more than once but under ten times. V usage is TRBV5-4 and J usage is TRBJ1-1; TRBD1 matches 11 bases. CDR3 length: 16 amino acids. J gave up 5 bases and V 1 base, and 7 bases lay outside the gene matches. Germline CDR1 SGHNT, CDR2 YYREEE (reference sequence). CDR3 in amino acids: CASSLPGDRGKTEAFF. Here the CDR3 DNA reads TGTGCCAGCAGCTTGCCTGGGGACAGGGGGAAAACTGAAGCTTTCTTT.

This clonotype was detected ten times or more. The chain is built from TRBV5-1 and TRBJ2-1; D possibly matches TRBD1 or TRBD2 (6 bases each). Germline V gene data show CDR1 as SGHRS and CDR2 as YFSETQ. This CDR3 is 20 amino acids long. Trimming cost V 0 bases and J 3 bases, with 25 bases left between them. Here the CDR3 reads CASSLVDEGGDPPVYNEQFF. CDR3 nucleotides: TGCGCCAGCAGCTTGGTGGATGAGGGGGGAGACCCCCCTGTCTACAATGAGCAGTTCTTC.

The CDR3 DNA follows: TGTGCCAGCATCGCCGGGACTAGCTCCACAGATACGCAGTATTTT. This encodes CASIAGTSSTDTQYF. This chain joins TRBV6-5 and TRBJ2-3, with 9 nucleotides matching TRBD2. The CDR3 has 15 residues. Germline CDR1 is MNHEY and CDR2 is SVGAGI. Trimming at V came to 7 bases and at J to 2 bases, leaving 7 bases not matched to a gene.

This clonotype has only a few counts. The chain is built from TRBV11-2 and TRBJ1-6; tentative D call: TRBD1 (5 bases). Germline V gene data show CDR1 as SGHAT and CDR2 as FQNNGV. The CDR3 totals 14 residues. Trimming pared 2 bases from V and 10 bases from J, leaving 12 bases between. CDR3 in DNA: TGTGCCAGCAGCTTATGGGGAAGGGACTCACCCCTCCACTTT. As protein: CASSLWGRDSPLHF.

This clonotype has ten or more counts. The V call is TRBV29-1, the J call TRBJ1-5, with 7 bases that match TRBD1. V shed 7 bases and J 4 bases; nucleotides not matched to a gene: 10. From germline, CDR1 is SQVTM and CDR2 ANQGSEA. The CDR3 is made up of 14 amino acids. This chain's CDR3 is CSAQTGEANQPQHF. CDR3 coding DNA: TGCAGCGCCCAAACAGGGGAAGCAAATCAGCCCCAGCATTTT.